The present entry profiles one T cell receptor beta chain with its context. What it recognizes is unknown. The record originates from a study of radiation and T cells in renal cell carcinoma. Libraries were prepared by immunoSEQ multiplex PCR; TCRdb keeps only in-frame clonotypes and omits some of them. The sample records 120,000 to 150,000 clones, approximately 87% being singletons. With 0 bases removed from V and 4 bases from J, the gap between germline ends came to 6 bases. The CDR3 totals 14 residues. CDR1 and CDR2 from the germline V gene are ENHRY and SYGVKD. Study results and caveats: In blood, top tumor clones expanded by 2 weeks, shrinking by 4. No pretreatment tumor biopsies were available for baseline clonotypes.

Time point indicated: baseline pretreatment blood. Treatment: 15 Gy SBRT to primary tumor, nephrectomy 4 weeks later. Blood was sampled at baseline, 2 weeks and 4 weeks after SBRT. The receptor was isolated from a woman aged 45-65 years with renal cell carcinoma. This chain joins TRBV10-3 and TRBJ1-4; no definite D call. Source: blood, taken from a patient whose treatment included radiotherapy and nephrectomy. CDR3 bases: TGTGCCATCAGTGAGTCGTTGGGTAATGAAAAACTGTTTTTT. It is translated as CAISESLGNEKLFF.